The rows below give T cell receptor beta chains drawn from one sample of a study of vaccination effects on CD4 cells after COVID-19. Measured with immunoSEQ multiplex PCR; TCRdb has only the in-frame clones, and not every one. The table includes around 40,000 clones, approximately 73% detected once. Antigens for these TCRs are unknown. This material consisted of CD4+ T cells from PBMCs cultured with a peptide pool, taken before COVID-19 vaccination. These receptors were obtained from a human donor who had a prior SARS-CoV-2 infection. The CDR3 runs from the conserved cysteine through the conserved F or W. The size of a clone is reported for some rows only, either as once, few or many, or as a class for expanded clones.

v_gene: TRBV28
abundance: few
CDR3aa: CASSFWNTEAFF

v_gene: TRBV6-5
abundance: NA
CDR3aa: CASSPRALPGELFF

v_gene: TRBV18
abundance: few
CDR3aa: CASSPPGTGDNEQFF

v_gene: TRBV6-1
abundance: few
CDR3aa: CASSEKGQDNEKLFF

v_gene: TRBV18
abundance: NA
CDR3aa: CASSPLGTGSNEQFF

v_gene: TRBV4-1
abundance: NA
CDR3aa: CASSQAVLGETQYF

v_gene: TRBV7-2
abundance: NA
CDR3aa: CASSGTSGGAYNEQFF

v_gene: TRBV7-7
abundance: NA
CDR3aa: CASSFLGAYNEQFF

v_gene: TRBV7-3
abundance: NA
CDR3aa: CASSLLLAAYNEQFF

v_gene: TRBV28
abundance: NA
CDR3aa: CASRKGGESYNEQFF

v_gene: TRBV24-1
abundance: NA
CDR3aa: CATSSSGGSNTGELFF

v_gene: TRBV2
abundance: once
CDR3aa: CASSYWETQYF

v_gene: TRBV5-1
abundance: few
CDR3aa: CASSLDGSGQPQHF

v_gene: TRBV18
abundance: NA
CDR3aa: CASSQSGWGYNEQFF

v_gene: TRBV5-1
abundance: NA
CDR3aa: CASSLLLRSAEAFF

v_gene: TRBV2
abundance: NA
CDR3aa: CASSDGRKGMGGELFF

v_gene: TRBV6-5
abundance: NA
CDR3aa: CASSYGTSGGGETQYF

v_gene: TRBV4-2
abundance: NA
CDR3aa: CASSQEGVGVGTEAFF

v_gene: TRBV7-9
abundance: NA
CDR3aa: CASSFLRGPEETQYF

v_gene: TRBV7-8
abundance: NA
CDR3aa: CASSLGTDYGYTF

v_gene: TRBV5-8
abundance: NA
CDR3aa: CASIFAGGPIGELFF

v_gene: TRBV7-9
abundance: NA
CDR3aa: CASSRNVGGARVLPTF

v_gene: TRBV5-6
abundance: NA
CDR3aa: CASSTQRGLGEQYF

v_gene: TRBV5-4
abundance: NA
CDR3aa: CASSSDSYNEQFF

v_gene: TRBV19
abundance: NA
CDR3aa: CASSIATAGRDEQFF

v_gene: TRBV5-4
abundance: few
CDR3aa: CASSSPRDSSYGYTF

v_gene: TRBV4-1
abundance: few
CDR3aa: CASSQDSRTYKYF

v_gene: TRBV7-6
abundance: many
CDR3aa: CASSRALAGATDTQYF

v_gene: TRBV4-1
abundance: NA
CDR3aa: CASSQVGRGLRTDTQYF

v_gene: TRBV5-4
abundance: NA
CDR3aa: CASSLGGTNTGELFF

v_gene: TRBV6-6
abundance: NA
CDR3aa: CATKTQGSNYGYTF

v_gene: TRBV5-4
abundance: NA
CDR3aa: CASSSGRNTEAFF

v_gene: TRBV3-1/TRBV3-2
abundance: NA
CDR3aa: CASSQDPAANEKLFF

v_gene: TRBV29-1
abundance: NA
CDR3aa: CSVIQGQGGLVTEAFF

v_gene: TRBV7-2
abundance: NA
CDR3aa: CASSSTGTSGNYEQYF

v_gene: TRBV27
abundance: NA
CDR3aa: CASSSSWGDKKLFF

v_gene: TRBV3-1/TRBV3-2
abundance: NA
CDR3aa: CASSRETGSYNYGYTF

v_gene: TRBV10-1
abundance: few
CDR3aa: CASPLGAREGLDTQYF

v_gene: TRBV5-1
abundance: NA
CDR3aa: CASSLGGTRGTDTQYF

v_gene: TRBV3-1/TRBV3-2
abundance: NA
CDR3aa: CASSPIPDRLDGYTF

v_gene: TRBV2
abundance: NA
CDR3aa: CASSEMAVDNSPLHF